Sequencing of this T cell receptor beta chain was carried out in a study of PD-1 blockade in classical Hodgkin lymphoma. Study outcomes and limitations: Whatever underlies the repertoire differences (possibly disease activity or prior therapy) remains undefined. Individuals who commenced nivolumab within less than 1 year of ASCT were excluded. TCR diversity in CD4+, not CD8+, cells rose significantly by C4D1.

Remarks on this clone: The antigen is not known.

Sequencing used immunoSEQ multiplex PCR; TCRdb keeps in-frame clones, though not all of them. The sample holds 90,000 to 100,000 clones; about 88% are singletons and the top ten take approximately 11%. There are 14 residues in the CDR3. Between the trimmed V and J ends, which lost 3 bases and 0 bases, there was a span of 9 bases. Germline assignment: CDR1 MDHEN and CDR2 SYDVKM. No patient escaped relapse after autologous stem cell transplantation, and brentuximab vedotin exposure varied. The study recorded best responses of complete response, partial response or progressive disease. Sequencing used peripheral blood mononuclear cells (PBMCs), obtained before the second cycle of nivolumab. This sequence joins TRBV28 and TRBJ2-7, with D perhaps TRBD2 (6 bases). This TCR was recovered from a human donor with classical Hodgkin lymphoma. CDR3 bases: TGTGCCAGCAGTTTGGGGGGTACCTCCTACGAGCAGTACTTC. It codes for CASSLGGTSYEQYF.